These 7 T cell receptor beta chains were all obtained from the same sample, sequenced in a study of T cells after yellow fever vaccination. TCRdb processed the 5' RACE reads anew with MiXCR; each CDR3 protein has one entry. Of some 500,000 distinct CDR3 sequences in the sample, less than 15% were seen once. The sample here was PBMCs, taken on the day of the yellow fever booster vaccination. These receptors were taken from a man aged 25 to 45 who received the YFV17D yellow fever vaccine.

The chain carries TRBV5-4 and TRBJ1-4; D is possibly TRBD1 (5 bases). The CDR3 has 14 residues. V gave up 0 bases and J gave up 5 bases, with 8 bases separating them. The germline gives CDR1 SGHNT, CDR2 YYREEE (reference sequence). The CDR3 is CASSLGGENEKLFF. CDR3 nucleotides: TGTGCCAGCAGCTTGGGAGGGGAGAATGAAAAACTGTTTTTT.

This clonotype was counted many times. CDR3 bases: TGTGCCAGCAGCTTAGGGGTGTCCTACGAGCAGTACTTC. Translation gives CASSLGVSYEQYF. The V gene is TRBV11-2, the J gene TRBJ2-7, with D unclear. Germline V gene lookup returns CDR1 SGHAT and CDR2 FQNNGV. V lost 1 base and J 1 base, leaving 5 bases between the germline ends. The CDR3 consists of 13 residues.

The V and J genes are TRBV20-1 and TRBJ2-6; D remains unclear. V gave up 3 bases and J gave up 0 bases, with 6 bases separating them. Germline V gene lookup returns CDR1 DFQATT and CDR2 SNEGSKA (reference sequence). The CDR3 runs 14 residues. CDR3 in amino acids: CSASSVSGANVLTF. For the CDR3, the DNA is TGCAGTGCTAGCTCGGTCTCTGGGGCCAACGTCCTGACTTTC.

The V gene is TRBV6-2 or TRBV6-3, the J gene TRBJ2-2; perhaps TRBD2 as D (5 bases). CDR3 length: 15 residues. Germline V gives CDR1 MNHEY, CDR2 SVGEGT. V lost 2 bases and J lost 6, with 13 bases in between. The CDR3 nucleotides are TGTGCCAGCAGTTACCTCGTGGGAGTGGCCGGGGAGCTGTTTTTT. As protein: CASSYLVGVAGELFF.

The chain couples TRBV7-9 to TRBJ1-4; D is perhaps TRBD1 (6 bases). This CDR3 has 17 residues. Germline CDR1 is SEHNR and CDR2 is FQNEAQ (reference sequence). With 5 bases removed from V and 5 bases from J, the gap between germline ends came to 21 bases. Here the CDR3 reads CASSRRDTLNSNEKLFF. The CDR3 DNA reads TGTGCCAGCAGCCGGCGGGACACCCTGAATTCCAATGAAAAACTGTTTTTT.

At least ten counts were recorded for this clonotype. This chain uses TRBV20-1 with TRBJ2-1; 9 bases are shared with TRBD2. V gave up 6 bases and J gave up 3 bases; unmatched junction bases: 6. CDR3 length: 14 amino acids. Germline CDR1 DFQATT, CDR2 SNEGSKA (reference sequence). CDR3 DNA: TGCAGTGCGGCGGGACTAGCTTTCTACAATGAGCAGTTCTTC. It codes for CSAAGLAFYNEQFF.

This clonotype has more than one count but fewer than ten. The chain recombines TRBV6-1 with TRBJ2-3, with TRBD1 as a possible D gene (7 bases). The V gene lost 8 bases and the J gene lost 2 bases, with 17 bases spanning the gap. The CDR3 runs 15 residues. The germline CDR1 and CDR2 sequences are MNHNS and SASEGT. DNA for the CDR3: TGTGCCAGCTCAAGACAGGGAGGCCCCACAGATACGCAGTATTTT. Translated, it gives CASSRQGGPTDTQYF.